Listed here are 27 T cell receptor beta chains from one sample, sequenced in a study of cytomegalovirus exposure and HLA in healthy donors. PCR employed 60 Vbeta and 13 Jbeta primers. Clones were read by immunoSEQ multiplex PCR, and TCRdb kept only the in-frame ones, dropping some. Here the sample spans 65,000 to 70,000 clones, roughly 80% being singletons. The material sequenced was PBMCs. The receptors here all came from a woman in her twenties or thirties in good health and CMV-seropositive.

This clone was recorded once. The chain has TRBV15 and TRBJ2-1; D is uncertain. The ends were cut back, 0 bases at V and 4 bases at J, with 13 bases in the middle. Germline V gives CDR1 LNHNV, CDR2 YYDKDF (reference sequence). The CDR3 has 16 amino acids. CDR3 DNA: TGTGCCACCAGCAGAGATTTACTATCTTCTTACAATGAGCAGTTCTTC. This sequence encodes CATSRDLLSSYNEQFF.

V is TRBV29-1 and J is TRBJ2-3; possibly TRBD1 for D (5 bases). Germline CDR1 reads SQVTM; CDR2 reads ANQGSEA. The CDR3 runs to 14 residues. The V end lost 3 bases, the J end lost 3 bases, and 13 bases lay between the germline ends. Here the CDR3 DNA reads TGCAGCGTTGAGGGGCCTCTAGGAACAGATACGCAGTATTTT. Translating gives CSVEGPLGTDTQYF.

The rearrangement links TRBV7-2 to TRBJ2-7; maybe TRBD2 (7 bases). CDR3 size: 17 residues. Germline V gives CDR1 SGHTA, CDR2 FQGNSA. Trimming took 4 bases from V and 4 from J, leaving 23 bases between them. The CDR3 nucleotides read TGTGCCAGCAGCTCCCACGGGATCGGGGGGCAGTGGTACGAGCAGTACTTC. Its translation: CASSSHGIGGQWYEQYF.

The V gene is TRBV2, the J gene TRBJ1-1; the D gene is possibly TRBD1 (5 bases). Trimming stripped 3 bases from V and 7 bases from J, with 9 bases between. CDR1 and CDR2 from the germline V gene are SNHLY and FYNNEI. This CDR3 is built from 12 residues. The CDR3 coding sequence is TGTGCCAGCAGTGACAGGGTCAGTGAAGCTTTCTTT. This codes for CASSDRVSEAFF.

CDR3 nucleotides: TGTGCCAGCAGCCCAACGTCTAGCGCGCAATACGAGCAGTACTTC. Amino acid sequence: CASSPTSSAQYEQYF. The J gene is TRBJ2-5, the V gene TRBV9; weak D call: TRBD2 (6 bases). TRBJ2-7 explains the end of the DNA better; the J call may be wrong. Per germline, CDR1 SGDLS and CDR2 YYNGEE. The CDR3 is made up of 15 amino acids.

The chain is built from TRBV28 and TRBJ1-5; D perhaps matches TRBD1 (5 bases). Looked up from germline, CDR1 is MDHEN and CDR2 is SYDVKM. Trimming took 3 bases from V and 0 from J, leaving 9 bases between them. The length of the CDR3 is 15 residues. The CDR3 spells CASSLPQGSNQPQHF. Here the CDR3 DNA reads TGTGCCAGCAGTTTGCCTCAGGGTAGCAATCAGCCCCAGCATTTT.

The chain joins TRBV7-9 to TRBJ2-7; the D gene is possibly TRBD1 (5 bases). This CDR3 region has 13 residues. The V end was cut by 5 bases, the J end by 3 bases, with 11 bases between. The germline V gene encodes CDR1 SEHNR and CDR2 FQNEAQ (reference sequence). CDR3 sequence (DNA): TGTGCCAGCAGCCCGCAGGGCTACTACGAGCAGTACTTC. It specifies CASSPQGYYEQYF.

The rearrangement uses TRBV11-1 and TRBJ1-2, with 7 bases matching TRBD1. The germline V gene encodes CDR1 SGHAT and CDR2 FQDESV (reference sequence). The CDR3 is 14 residues long. After removal of 4 bases from V and 3 bases from J, the junction contained 5 bases not matched to a gene. CDR3 nucleotides: TGTGCCAGCAGCTACGACAGGGATGACTATGGCTACACCTTC. Its protein is CASSYDRDDYGYTF.

In regard to this clone: One junction end does not reproduce the germline sequence, and a read error may be involved. V gene TRBV7-7 combines with J gene TRBJ2-2; D unresolved. The CDR3 runs to 14 residues. Germline values: CDR1 SSHAT, CDR2 FNYEAQ (reference sequence). The CDR3 DNA sequence: TGTGCTAGCAGTTCAGGCATGAACACCGGGGAGCTGTTTTTT. It specifies CASSSGMNTGELFF.

The chain recombines TRBV28 with TRBJ1-2; 10 bases fit TRBD1. The ends lost 6 bases at V and 8 bases at J; junction bases unmatched: 9. CDR1 is MDHEN, CDR2 SYDVKM, per germline. The CDR3 loop spans 14 amino acids. The CDR3: CASRISRQGAGYTF. The CDR3 DNA is TGTGCCAGCAGGATCTCACGACAGGGGGCAGGCTACACCTTC.

The chain employs TRBV7-2 and TRBJ2-7; D gene uncertain. Germline V CDR1 and CDR2: SGHTA, FQGNSA. V gave up 2 bases and J gave up 0 bases, with 11 bases separating them. This CDR3 region has 15 residues. The CDR3: CASSLYASSSYEQYF. The CDR3 DNA is TGTGCCAGCAGCTTATATGCTAGTAGCTCCTACGAGCAGTACTTC.

The chain carries TRBV27 and TRBJ2-2; 9 bases are shared with TRBD1. V dropped 5 bases and J dropped 6; count of bases not matched to a gene: 7. This CDR3 is 15 amino acids long. CDR1 is MNHEY and CDR2 is SMNVEV in the germline V gene (reference sequence). CDR3 sequence: CASSIRDRAAGELFF. The CDR3 DNA reads as TGTGCCAGCAGTATCCGGGACAGGGCGGCCGGGGAGCTGTTTTTT.

This clone was observed a handful of times. The genes are TRBV4-2 and TRBJ2-5; TRBD1 is a possible D gene (6 bases). This CDR3 has 14 residues. Trimming cost V 1 base and J 9 bases, with 15 bases left between them. Germline-derived CDR1 and CDR2 are LGHNA and YNFKEQ. CDR3 nucleotides: TGTGCCAGCAGCCAAGGGTTGGGACAAGGGGCCCAGTACTTC. Protein sequence: CASSQGLGQGAQYF.

The chain joins TRBV15 to TRBJ2-5, with 7 bases fitting TRBD2. Trimming cost V 0 bases and J 2 bases; bases outside gene matches: 3. The CDR3 length is 15 residues. Germline V gene lookup returns CDR1 LNHNV and CDR2 YYDKDF (reference sequence). CDR3 in amino acids: CATSREASGQETQYF. Written as DNA, the CDR3 is TGTGCCACCAGCAGAGAGGCTAGCGGACAAGAGACCCAGTACTTC.

J is TRBJ1-2 and V is TRBV10-3, with 7 positions matching TRBD1. CDR1 and CDR2 from the germline V gene are ENHRY and SYGVKD. J was trimmed by 2 bases and V by 6 bases; bases with no gene match: 9. This CDR3 region has 15 residues. For the CDR3, the DNA is TGTGCCATCAGCGCCACAGGGGCCGGCAACTATGGCTACACCTTC. It codes for CAISATGAGNYGYTF.

The chain combines TRBV9 with TRBJ1-1, with unresolved D. The CDR3 is 14 amino acids. V was pared by 2 bases and J by 4 bases, with 12 bases between. The V gene's germline CDR1 is SGDLS and CDR2 YYNGEE. The CDR3 DNA follows: TGTGCCAGCAGCGTGAGTCCGGTGAGCACTGAAGCTTTCTTT. Its protein product is CASSVSPVSTEAFF.

This clone came up a few times. The DNA for the CDR3 is TGTGCCAGCAGCCCCAGAATCAGGGGGGCCGGGGTGAGCTCCTACGAGCAGTACTTC. It encodes CASSPRIRGAGVSSYEQYF. This chain joins TRBV7-2 and TRBJ2-7, with a tentative D call TRBD1 (7 bases). The CDR3 is made up of 19 amino acids. V was cut by 5 bases and J by 0 bases, with 26 bases left in between. Germline lookup yields CDR1 SGHTA and CDR2 FQGNSA. The entire variable domain, with the rest obtained from reference TRBV7-2 and TRBJ2-7, is as follows: GAGVSQSPSNKVTEKGKDVELRCDPISGHTALYWYRQSLGQGLEFLIYFQGNSAPDKSGLPSDRFSAERTGGSVSTLTIQRTQQEDSAVYLCASSPRIRGAGVSSYEQYFGPGTRLTVT.

V usage is TRBV27 and J usage is TRBJ2-1, with 13 bases that match TRBD2. Germline CDR1 reads MNHEY; CDR2 reads SMNVEV (reference sequence). V shed 5 bases and J 0 bases; nucleotides not matched to a gene: 13. The CDR3 contains 20 residues. The CDR3 reads CASSPTGGLAGVPSYNEQFF. For the CDR3, the DNA is TGTGCCAGCAGTCCTACAGGAGGACTAGCGGGAGTCCCCTCCTACAATGAGCAGTTCTTC.

This clone came up a few times. Written as DNA, the CDR3 is TGTGCCAGCAGTGGGAGCCGGGGGACCCAGTACTTC. Translated, it gives CASSGSRGTQYF. V is TRBV2 and J is TRBJ2-5; D might be TRBD2 (5 bases). The CDR3 has 12 amino acids. With 4 bases removed from V and 7 bases from J, the gap between germline ends came to 10 bases. Germline loops: CDR1 SNHLY, CDR2 FYNNEI.

This rearrangement joins TRBV2 to TRBJ1-4; 8 bases fit TRBD1. This CDR3 comprises 13 residues. Germline V lookup: CDR1 SNHLY, CDR2 FYNNEI. V shed 7 bases and J 7 bases; nucleotides not matched to a gene: 5. The chain's CDR3 is CASNGQGGEKLFF. CDR3 sequence (DNA): TGTGCCAGCAACGGACAGGGAGGTGAAAAACTGTTTTTT.

V is TRBV5-6 and J is TRBJ2-7; weak D call: TRBD2 (6 bases). CDR3 length: 15 amino acids. CDR1 is SGHDT and CDR2 is YYEEEE in the germline V gene. V was shortened by 0 bases and J by 0 bases, with 10 bases between the two germline ends. The CDR3 nucleotides read TGTGCCAGCAGCTTGGCACCCGGGAGCTCCTACGAGCAGTACTTC. Translated, it gives CASSLAPGSSYEQYF.

The V call is TRBV6-6, the J call TRBJ2-7; TRBD2 aligns across 7 bases. J lost 3 bases, V lost 4 bases, and 9 bases had no gene match. The CDR3 loop spans 15 amino acids. Germline loops: CDR1 MNHNY, CDR2 SVGAGI (reference sequence). CDR3 region: CASSLGGVAGYEQYF. CDR3 DNA: TGTGCCAGCAGTTTAGGAGGGGTAGCGGGCTACGAGCAGTACTTC.

The chain links TRBV9 to TRBJ2-2; 10 nucleotides align to TRBD2. The J segment lost 0 bases and the V segment lost 0 bases, leaving 5 bases of the junction unmatched. This CDR3 has 18 residues. Germline-derived CDR1 and CDR2 are SGDLS and YYNGEE. The CDR3 is CASSVVIAGGANTGELFF. Here the CDR3 DNA reads TGTGCCAGCAGCGTAGTTATAGCGGGAGGTGCGAACACCGGGGAGCTGTTTTTT.

The chain recombines TRBV4-3 with TRBJ2-1; 14 bases are a match to TRBD2. V lost 3 bases, J lost 2 bases, and 9 bases stayed unmatched. Germline V lookup: CDR1 LGHNA, CDR2 YSLEER. The CDR3 runs to 19 residues. CDR3 residues: CASSQLPGLAGVAYNEQFF. The CDR3 nucleotides are TGCGCCAGCAGCCAGCTCCCGGGACTAGCGGGAGTGGCCTACAATGAGCAGTTCTTC.

This clone is a singleton in its sample. The chain is built from TRBV5-1 and TRBJ2-7; D is undetermined. The CDR3 covers 14 residues. V was trimmed by 3 bases and J by 3 bases, leaving 13 bases between them. Germline lookup yields CDR1 SGHRS and CDR2 YFSETQ. In DNA, the CDR3 is TGCGCCAGCAGCTCTTCTTCGGGTATCTACGAGCAGTACTTC. This codes for CASSSSSGIYEQYF.

The chain links TRBV6-6 to TRBJ2-7; 7 bases line up with TRBD2. Trimming removed 4 bases from V and 0 bases from J; junction bases left unmatched: 6. Germline loops: CDR1 MNHNY, CDR2 SVGAGI (reference sequence). The CDR3 totals 15 residues. The CDR3: CASSSIGTNSYEQYF. CDR3 bases: TGTGCCAGCAGTTCCATAGGGACTAACTCCTACGAGCAGTACTTC.

The gene calls are TRBV5-1 and TRBJ1-1; D possibly corresponds to TRBD1 (6 bases). The CDR3 contains 15 residues. In germline, CDR1 is SGHRS, CDR2 YFSETQ. Trimming took off 0 bases at V and 2 bases at J, with 11 bases between the two ends. This CDR3 is CASSLESGVNTEAFF. The CDR3 DNA sequence: TGCGCCAGCAGCTTGGAATCAGGGGTTAACACTGAAGCTTTCTTT.